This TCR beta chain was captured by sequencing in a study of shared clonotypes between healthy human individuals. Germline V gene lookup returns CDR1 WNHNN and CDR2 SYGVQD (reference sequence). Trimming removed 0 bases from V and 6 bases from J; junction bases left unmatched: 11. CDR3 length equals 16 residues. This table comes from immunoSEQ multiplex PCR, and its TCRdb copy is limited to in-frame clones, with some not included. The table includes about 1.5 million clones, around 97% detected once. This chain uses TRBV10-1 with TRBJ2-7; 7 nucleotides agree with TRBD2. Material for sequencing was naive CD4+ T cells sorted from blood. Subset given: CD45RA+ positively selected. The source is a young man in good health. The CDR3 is CASSESRGLGASEQYF. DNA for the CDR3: TGCGCCAGCAGTGAGTCCCGCGGACTAGGGGCTTCCGAGCAGTACTTC.